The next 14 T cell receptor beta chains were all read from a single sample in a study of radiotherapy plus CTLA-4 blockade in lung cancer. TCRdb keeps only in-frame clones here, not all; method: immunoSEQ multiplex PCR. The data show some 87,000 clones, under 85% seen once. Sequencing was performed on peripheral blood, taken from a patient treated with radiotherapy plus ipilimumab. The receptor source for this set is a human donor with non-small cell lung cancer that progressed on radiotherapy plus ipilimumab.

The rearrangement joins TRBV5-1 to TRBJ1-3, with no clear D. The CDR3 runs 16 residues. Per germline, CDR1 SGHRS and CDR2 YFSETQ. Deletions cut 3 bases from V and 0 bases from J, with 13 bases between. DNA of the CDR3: TGCGCCAGCAGCTCAAATACAGCTTTCTCTGGAAACACCATATATTTT. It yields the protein CASSSNTAFSGNTIYF.

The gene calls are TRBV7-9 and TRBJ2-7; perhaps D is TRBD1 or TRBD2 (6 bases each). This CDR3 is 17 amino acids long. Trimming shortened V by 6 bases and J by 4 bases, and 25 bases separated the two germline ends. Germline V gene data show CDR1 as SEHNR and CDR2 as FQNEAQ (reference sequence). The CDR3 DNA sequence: TGTGCCAGCAGGTCCAAGTTTAGCGGCCCAGGGGCGTACGAGCAGTACTTC. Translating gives CASRSKFSGPGAYEQYF.

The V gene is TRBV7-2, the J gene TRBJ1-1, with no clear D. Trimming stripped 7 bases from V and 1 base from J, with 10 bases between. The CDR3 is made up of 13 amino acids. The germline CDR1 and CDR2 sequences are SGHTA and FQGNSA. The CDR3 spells CASTIPKNTEAFF. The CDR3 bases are TGTGCCAGCACCATACCTAAGAACACTGAAGCTTTCTTT.

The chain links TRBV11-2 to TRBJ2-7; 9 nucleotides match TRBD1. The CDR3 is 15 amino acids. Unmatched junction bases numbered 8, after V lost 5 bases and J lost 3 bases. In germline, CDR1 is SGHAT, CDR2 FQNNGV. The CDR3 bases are TGTGCCAGCAGCCCTCGGACAGGGGTCCTCTACGAGCAGTACTTC. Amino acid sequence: CASSPRTGVLYEQYF.

CDR3 nucleotide sequence: TGCGCCAGCAGCCAAGAGTCAGGGTGGGGCGAAAAACTGTTTTTT. Its translation is CASSQESGWGEKLFF. The V gene is TRBV4-3, the J gene TRBJ1-4, with D perhaps TRBD1 (5 bases). Germline CDR1 is LGHNA and CDR2 is YSLEER. This CDR3 region has 15 residues. V was trimmed by 0 bases and J by 8 bases, leaving 13 bases between them.

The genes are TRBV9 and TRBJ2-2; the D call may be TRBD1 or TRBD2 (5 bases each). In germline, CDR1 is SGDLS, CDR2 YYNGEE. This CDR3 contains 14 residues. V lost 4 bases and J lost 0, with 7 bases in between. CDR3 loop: CASSLGPNTGELFF. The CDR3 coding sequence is TGTGCCAGCAGCTTGGGACCGAACACCGGGGAGCTGTTTTTT.

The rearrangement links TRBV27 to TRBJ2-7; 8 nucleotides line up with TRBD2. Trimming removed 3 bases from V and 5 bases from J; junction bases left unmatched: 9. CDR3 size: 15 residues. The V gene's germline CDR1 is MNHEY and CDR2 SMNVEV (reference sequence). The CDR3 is CASSFGRGAVNEQYF. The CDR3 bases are TGTGCCAGCAGTTTTGGGCGGGGGGCCGTAAACGAGCAGTACTTC.

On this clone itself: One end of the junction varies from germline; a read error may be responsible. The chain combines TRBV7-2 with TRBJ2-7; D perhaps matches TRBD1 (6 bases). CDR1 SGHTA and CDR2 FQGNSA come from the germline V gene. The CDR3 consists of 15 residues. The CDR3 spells CASSSQGGPTYGQYF. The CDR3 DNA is TGTGCCAGCAGCTCACAGGGTGGTCCCACCTACGGGCAGTACTTC.

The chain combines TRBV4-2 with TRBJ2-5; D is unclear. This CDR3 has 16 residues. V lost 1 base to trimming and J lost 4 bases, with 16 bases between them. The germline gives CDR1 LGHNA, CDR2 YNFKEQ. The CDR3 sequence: CASSQGGRKNGETQYF. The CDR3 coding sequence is TGTGCCAGCAGCCAAGGGGGTAGGAAAAACGGAGAGACCCAGTACTTC.

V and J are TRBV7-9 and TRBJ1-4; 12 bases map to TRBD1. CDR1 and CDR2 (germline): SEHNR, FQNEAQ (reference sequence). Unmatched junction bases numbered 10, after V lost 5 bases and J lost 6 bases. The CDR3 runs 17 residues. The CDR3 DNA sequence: TGTGCCAGCAGCGAGGGACAGGGGGCGCAGAAGCATGAAAAACTGTTTTTT. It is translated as CASSEGQGAQKHEKLFF.

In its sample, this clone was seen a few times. CDR3 nucleotides: TGTGCCAGCAACAAACAGGGGCTAAATAACTATGGCTACACCTTC. This translates into CASNKQGLNNYGYTF. V usage is TRBV5-6 and J usage is TRBJ1-2; 7 nucleotides agree with TRBD1. The V gene's germline CDR1 is SGHDT and CDR2 YYEEEE. The CDR3 is made up of 15 amino acids. V shed 6 bases, J shed 1 base, and the junction held 9 bases outside the gene matches.

CDR3: CASGLVGYEQFF. CDR3 coding DNA: TGTGCTAGTGGTTTGGTAGGTTATGAGCAGTTCTTC. J is TRBJ2-1 and V is TRBV12-5, with no clear D. The V gene lost 0 bases and the J gene lost 8 bases, with 5 bases spanning the gap. Germline lookup yields CDR1 LGHNT and CDR2 FRNRAP. The CDR3 spans 12 residues.

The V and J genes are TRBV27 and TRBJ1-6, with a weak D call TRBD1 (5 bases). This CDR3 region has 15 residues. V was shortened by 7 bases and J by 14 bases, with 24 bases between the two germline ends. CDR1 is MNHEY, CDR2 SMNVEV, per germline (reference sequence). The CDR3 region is CASIRGAGVVRTLHF. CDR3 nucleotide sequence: TGTGCCAGCATCAGAGGGGCCGGGGTGGTTAGGACCCTCCACTTT.

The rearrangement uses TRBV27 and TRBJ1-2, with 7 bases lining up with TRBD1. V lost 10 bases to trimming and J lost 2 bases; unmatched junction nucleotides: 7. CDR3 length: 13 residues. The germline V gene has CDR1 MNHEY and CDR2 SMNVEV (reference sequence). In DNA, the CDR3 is TGTGCCACCAGGGGGTCCGGAAACTATGGCTACACCTTC. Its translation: CATRGSGNYGYTF.